This T cell receptor (beta chain) was documented in a study of blood T cell repertoires in COVID-19. On the study more broadly: Sites in the United States, Italy and Spain provided acute and convalescent COVID-19 samples. In each case, the material was cDNA or gDNA derived from T cells, B-cell-depleted T cells, or PBMCs.

Trimming left V 8 bases short and J 2 bases short, with 15 bases between. The germline V gene encodes CDR1 SQVTM and CDR2 ANQGSEA. The CDR3 has 13 residues. Original processing notes: Amplifying reference gene primers gave estimates of nucleated cell counts. Sequencing used immunoSEQ multiplex PCR; TCRdb keeps in-frame clones, though not all of them. V and J calls and clone size come straight from that table; D and trimming were deduced from the DNA. The repertoire holds about 92,000 clones, with 70% to 90% as singletons. The source of this sequence is a human donor in a cohort sampled during active COVID-19. The sequenced sample was peripheral blood. V usage is TRBV29-1 and J usage is TRBJ1-2; no clear D. The CDR3, as DNA: TGCAGCCTTACCGGTGTGCACAACTATGGCTACACCTTC. Amino acids: CSLTGVHNYGYTF.